This TCR beta chain is drawn from a study of circulating CD8 cells and anti-PD-1 response in melanoma. Overall study: About 45% of the 13 patients had prior targeted therapy or immunotherapy; seven did not. The study's findings and limits: Patients included both untreated and previously treated individuals.

TCR libraries were prepared from about 15 ng of total RNA with the QIAseq Immune Repertoire TCR panel. TCRdb independently ran MiXCR on the reads; one entry per CDR3 protein. The sample lists 550 to 800 distinct CDR3 sequences; approximately 8% were seen once. This clonotype is classed as medium-sized. Its specificity is not known. Sorting of live CD3+CD8+TCRalphabeta+ cells by PD-1 and/or TIGIT gave four subsets. The CDR3 consists of 14 residues. Germline V CDR1 and CDR2: MDHEN, SYDVKM. V lost 5 bases to trimming and J lost 6 bases, with 15 bases between them. Here the sequenced sample was CD8+ T cells from PBMCs, taken at baseline or after one month of anti-PD-1 therapy (not recorded which). The V and J genes are TRBV28 and TRBJ2-3; D is unresolved. The TCR comes from a human donor with melanoma. The CDR3 DNA reads TGTGCCAGCAGTACCCCCCGAGGTGGGGATACGCAGTATTTT. This encodes CASSTPRGGDTQYF.